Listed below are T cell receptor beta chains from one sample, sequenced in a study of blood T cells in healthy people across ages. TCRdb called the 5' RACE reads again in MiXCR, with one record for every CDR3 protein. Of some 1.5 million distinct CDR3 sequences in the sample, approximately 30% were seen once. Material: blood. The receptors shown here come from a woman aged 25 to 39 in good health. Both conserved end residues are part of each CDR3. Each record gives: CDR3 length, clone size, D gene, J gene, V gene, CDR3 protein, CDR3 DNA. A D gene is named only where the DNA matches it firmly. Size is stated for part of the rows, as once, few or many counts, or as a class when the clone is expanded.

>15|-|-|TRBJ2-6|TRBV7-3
CASSQGFSGTNVLTF
TGTGCCAGCAGCCAGGGGTTTTCTGGGACCAACGTCCTGACTTTC
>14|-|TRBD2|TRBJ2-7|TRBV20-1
CSARDETSGYEQYF
TGCAGTGCTAGAGATGAGACTAGCGGTTACGAGCAGTACTTC
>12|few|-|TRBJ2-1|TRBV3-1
CASSQVSWEQFF
TGTGCCAGCAGCCAAGTCAGTTGGGAGCAGTTCTTC
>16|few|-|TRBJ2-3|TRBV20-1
CSARPFGKASTDTQYF
TGCAGTGCTAGACCTTTCGGGAAGGCTAGCACAGATACGCAGTATTTT
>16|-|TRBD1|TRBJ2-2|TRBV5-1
CASSHLTGGVGGELFF
TGCGCCAGCAGCCATTTGACAGGGGGCGTCGGCGGGGAGCTGTTTTTT
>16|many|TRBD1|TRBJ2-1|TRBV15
CATSRDWTGGGNEQFF
TGTGCCACCAGCAGAGATTGGACAGGGGGAGGGAATGAGCAGTTCTTC
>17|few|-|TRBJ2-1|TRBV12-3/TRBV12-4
CASRPNSATRGGNEQFF
TGTGCCAGCAGGCCAAACTCCGCGACTAGGGGAGGAAATGAGCAGTTCTTC
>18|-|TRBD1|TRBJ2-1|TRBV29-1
CSATGGEGPRAGYNEQFF
TGCAGCGCGACAGGGGGAGAAGGGCCGAGAGCGGGTTACAATGAGCAGTTCTTC
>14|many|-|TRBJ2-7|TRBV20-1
CSARDPRASYEQYF
TGCAGTGCTAGAGATCCCAGGGCATCCTACGAGCAGTACTTC
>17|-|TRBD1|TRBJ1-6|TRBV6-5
CASSSGTAQRRNSPLHF
TGTGCCAGCAGTTCCGGGACAGCGCAAAGGCGTAATTCACCCCTCCACTTT
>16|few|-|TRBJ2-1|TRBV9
CASSVDLGPGINEQFF
TGTGCCAGCAGCGTAGACTTGGGCCCCGGAATTAATGAGCAGTTCTTC
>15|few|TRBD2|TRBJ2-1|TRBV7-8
CASSLGGTGGSEQFF
TGTGCCAGCAGCTTAGGCGGGACGGGAGGCAGTGAGCAGTTCTTC
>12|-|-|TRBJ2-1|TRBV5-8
CASSLRWKEQFF
TGTGCCAGCAGCTTGCGGTGGAAAGAGCAGTTCTTC
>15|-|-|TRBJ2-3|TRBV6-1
CASSESKGPSDTQYF
TGTGCCAGCAGTGAAAGTAAGGGACCCTCAGATACGCAGTATTTT
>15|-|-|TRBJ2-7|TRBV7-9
CASLSSAGQTYEQYF
TGTGCCAGTCTATCCTCAGCAGGGCAAACCTACGAGCAGTACTTC
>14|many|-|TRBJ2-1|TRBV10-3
CASRAESSYNEQFF
TGTGCCTCCAGAGCGGAAAGCTCCTACAATGAGCAGTTCTTC
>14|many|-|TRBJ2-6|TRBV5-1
CASSGHSGANVLTF
TGCGCCAGCAGCGGACACTCTGGGGCCAACGTCCTGACTTTC
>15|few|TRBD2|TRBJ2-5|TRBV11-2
CASSSGTSDQETQYF
TGTGCCAGCAGCTCCGGGACTAGCGATCAAGAGACCCAGTACTTC
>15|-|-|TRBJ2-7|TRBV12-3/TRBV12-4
CASRLRDGGTYEQYF
TGTGCCAGCCGACTCCGGGACGGGGGCACCTACGAGCAGTACTTC
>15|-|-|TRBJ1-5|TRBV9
CASSSSGGVGQPQHF
TGTGCCAGCAGCTCCTCGGGGGGTGTCGGTCAGCCCCAGCATTTT
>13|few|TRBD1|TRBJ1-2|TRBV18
CASSGDRQNGYTF
TGTGCCAGCTCAGGGGACAGGCAGAATGGCTACACCTTC
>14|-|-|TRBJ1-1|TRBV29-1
CSVEVGGRDGEAFF
TGCAGCGTTGAAGTCGGGGGAAGAGATGGTGAAGCTTTCTTT
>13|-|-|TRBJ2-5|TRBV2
CASRRDRLETQYF
TGTGCCAGCAGGCGGGACAGATTGGAGACCCAGTACTTC
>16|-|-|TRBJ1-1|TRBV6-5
CASRAVGGRGNTEAFF
TGTGCCAGCAGGGCGGTGGGCGGGCGGGGGAACACTGAAGCTTTCTTT
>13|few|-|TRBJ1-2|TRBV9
CASTIGGDYGYTF
TGTGCCAGCACCATCGGTGGGGACTATGGCTACACCTTC
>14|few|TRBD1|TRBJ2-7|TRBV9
CASSVWDSSYEQYF
TGTGCCAGCAGCGTATGGGACAGCTCCTACGAGCAGTACTTC
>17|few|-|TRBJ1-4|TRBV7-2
CASSLGAGGDISAKLFF
TGTGCCAGCAGCTTAGGAGCCGGGGGGGATATAAGTGCAAAACTGTTTTTT
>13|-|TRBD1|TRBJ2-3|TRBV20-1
CSARGTGSNTQYF
TGCAGTGCTAGAGGGACAGGGAGTAATACGCAGTATTTT
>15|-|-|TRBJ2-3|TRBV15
CATSRKYQGSDTQYF
TGTGCCACCAGCAGAAAGTACCAAGGGTCAGATACGCAGTATTTT
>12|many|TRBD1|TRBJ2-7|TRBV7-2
CASSPPGQAQYF
TGTGCCAGCAGCCCCCCGGGACAGGCGCAGTACTTC
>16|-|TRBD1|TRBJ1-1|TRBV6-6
CASLYPQTGGGTEAFF
TGTGCCAGCCTTTACCCCCAAACAGGGGGCGGTACTGAAGCTTTCTTT
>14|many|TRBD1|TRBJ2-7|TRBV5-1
CASSLGQGIYEQYF
TGCGCCAGCAGCTTGGGACAGGGAATCTACGAGCAGTACTTC
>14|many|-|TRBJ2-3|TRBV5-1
CASSLVVGTDTQYF
TGCGCCAGCAGCTTGGTAGTAGGCACAGATACGCAGTATTTT
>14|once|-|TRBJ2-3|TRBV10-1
CASSDGLFTDTQYF
TGCGCCAGCAGTGACGGCCTATTCACAGATACGCAGTATTTT
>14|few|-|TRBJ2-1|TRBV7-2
CASSPSLGSGEQFF
TGTGCCAGCAGCCCTAGTCTAGGGTCGGGTGAGCAGTTCTTC
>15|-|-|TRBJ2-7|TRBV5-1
CASSLRAGLSYEQYF
TGCGCCAGCAGCTTGAGGGCAGGGCTCTCCTACGAGCAGTACTTC
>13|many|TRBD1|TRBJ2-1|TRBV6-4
CASSDLQGVRQFF
TGTGCCAGCAGTGACTTGCAGGGGGTTCGGCAGTTCTTC
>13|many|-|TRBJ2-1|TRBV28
CASSLGRQNEQFF
TGTGCCAGCAGTTTGGGCAGACAGAATGAGCAGTTCTTC
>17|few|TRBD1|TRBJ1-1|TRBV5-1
CASSSYLTGTGDTEAFF
TGCGCCAGCAGCTCCTATCTTACCGGGACAGGGGACACTGAAGCTTTCTTT
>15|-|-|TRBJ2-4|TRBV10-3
CAISASDLAKNIQYF
TGTGCCATCAGTGCCTCAGATCTAGCCAAAAACATTCAGTACTTC
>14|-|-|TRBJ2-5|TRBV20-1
CNARDPGGGMKQYF
TGCAATGCTAGAGATCCCGGGGGCGGTATGAAGCAGTACTTC
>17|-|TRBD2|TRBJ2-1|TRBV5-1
CASSLIAGRAIGNEQFF
TGCGCCAGCAGCCTAATAGCGGGAAGGGCCATTGGGAATGAGCAGTTCTTC